The T cell receptor beta chain under discussion was sequenced for a study of T-cell reconstitution after alpha-beta-depleted transplantation in children. This clonotype was seen at least ten times. V lost 1 base to trimming and J lost 4 bases, with 13 bases between them. CDR3 length: 16 residues. Germline V lookup: CDR1 LNHNV, CDR2 YYDKDF (reference sequence). A TCRbeta library incorporating unique molecular identifiers was prepared. TCRdb redid the calling of the PCR reads with MiXCR, one entry per CDR3 protein. Altogether about half a million distinct CDR3 sequences are present, roughly an eighth being singletons, with the ten largest covering under 7%.

This specimen consisted of PBMCs from the stem cell graft donor, obtained from the stem cell graft. The chain couples TRBV15 to TRBJ2-2; D tentatively reads TRBD1 or TRBD2 (5 bases each). This clonotype was obtained from a human donor who donated a stem cell graft to a child with combined immunodeficiency. The CDR3: CATSRARGWGTGELFF. The CDR3 coding sequence is TGTGCCACCAGCAGAGCGAGGGGATGGGGCACCGGGGAGCTGTTTTTT.